This is a list of T cell receptor beta chains from one sample in a study of blood T cell repertoires in COVID-19. Assay: immunoSEQ multiplex PCR; the TCRdb copy retains only in-frame clones and omits some. The sample lists about 100,000 clones; approximately 90% were seen once. Sequencing input: peripheral blood. The source of these receptors is a man aged 50-59 years with active COVID-19. Each CDR3 is given with its conserved first and last residue. A D gene is named only where the DNA matches it firmly. Clone size is not always given. Where it is, it says once, few, many or a class for expanded clones.

j_gene,v_gene,abundance,d_gene,CDR3nt,CDR3aa
TRBJ2-7,TRBV7-6,-,TRBD1,TGTGCCAGCAGCTTAGGGACAGGGGGGTCCTACGAGCAGTACTTC,CASSLGTGGSYEQYF
TRBJ1-5,TRBV6-6,-,-,TGTGCCAGCAGTTACCCCATAAGTGGGGGGCAGCCCCAGCATTTT,CASSYPISGGQPQHF
TRBJ2-3,TRBV2,-,-,TGTGCCAGCAGTGAAGTCGGTGGCACAGATACGCAGTATTTT,CASSEVGGTDTQYF
TRBJ2-3,TRBV11-2,-,TRBD2,TGTGCCAGCAGCTTAGGGGGACTAGCGGGAGCAGATACGCAGTATTTT,CASSLGGLAGADTQYF
TRBJ2-7,TRBV6-5,-,TRBD1,TGTGCCAGCAGTCTACAGGGGCTCGATTACGAGCAGTACTTC,CASSLQGLDYEQYF
TRBJ2-3,TRBV14,-,-,TGTGCCAGCAGCTGGGGCAGGGGCCGGGGAGCAGATACGCAGTATTTT,CASSWGRGRGADTQYF
TRBJ1-1,TRBV3-1/TRBV3-2,-,-,TGTGCCAGCAGAAACTTCCAAGTGAACACTGAAGCTTTCTTT,CASRNFQVNTEAFF
TRBJ1-2,TRBV3-1/TRBV3-2,once,TRBD1,TGTGCCAGCAGCCGATTACAGGGGCGCAACCAACCTAACTATGGCTACACCTTC,CASSRLQGRNQPNYGYTF
TRBJ2-2,TRBV7-9,-,-,TGTGCCAGCACCTTAACAGCGGTCACCGGGGAGCTGTTTTTT,CASTLTAVTGELFF
TRBJ2-7,TRBV7-8,medium-sized,-,TGTGCCAGCAGCTTAGCCGTTTACGAGCAGTACTTC,CASSLAVYEQYF
TRBJ2-2,TRBV23-1,-,TRBD1,TGCGCCAGCAGTCAATTAGGGACAGGGTGTTGTACCGGGGAGCTGTTTTTT,CASSQLGTGCCTGELFF
TRBJ1-1,TRBV7-6,once,-,TGTGCCAGCAGCCCGGGGGGGTTCAACACTGAAGCTTTCTTT,CASSPGGFNTEAFF
TRBJ2-5,TRBV7-9,-,-,TGTGCCAGCAGCTCGGGAGAGACCCAGTACTTC,CASSSGETQYF
TRBJ1-5,TRBV11-2,-,-,TGTGCCAGCAGCTTAGCGGGCCAGGGGCGTCAGCCCCAGCATTTT,CASSLAGQGRQPQHF
TRBJ2-2,TRBV5-1,-,TRBD1,TGCGCCAGCAGCGTCGTGCCCAGGGGGTTCACCGGGGAGCTGTTTTTT,CASSVVPRGFTGELFF
TRBJ2-6,TRBV9,-,-,TGTGCCAGCAGCCCGCGGCCTTACTCTGGGGCCAACGTCCTGACTTTC,CASSPRPYSGANVLTF
TRBJ2-2,TRBV10-1,once,-,TGCGCCAGCAGTACTAGCACCGGGGAGCTGTTTTTT,CASSTSTGELFF
TRBJ1-5,TRBV6-4,-,TRBD1,TGTGCCAGCAGTGACTCGAAATCGTGGGACAGGGGTTGGGACAATCAGCCCCAGCATTTT,CASSDSKSWDRGWDNQPQHF
TRBJ2-1,TRBV5-1,-,TRBD2,TGCGCCAGCAGTTCCGGGACTAACTACAATGAGCAGTTCTTC,CASSSGTNYNEQFF
TRBJ2-2,TRBV4-1,-,-,TGCGCCAGCAGCCAAGGTGACTGGGACACCGGGGAGCTGTTTTTT,CASSQGDWDTGELFF
TRBJ1-2,TRBV6-5,-,TRBD1,TGTGCCAGCAGTTACTCGAATGAGGGGGCGCTCTATGGCTACACCTTC,CASSYSNEGALYGYTF
TRBJ2-7,TRBV4-1,-,-,TGCGCCAGCAGCGGCCCACCGGCAGGGCATATTCACGAGCAGTACTTC,CASSGPPAGHIHEQYF
TRBJ1-2,TRBV7-8,-,TRBD1,TGTGCCAGCAGCCTAGGGCGGACAGGGATTGCCTATGGCTACACCTTC,CASSLGRTGIAYGYTF
TRBJ1-5,TRBV5-8,once,-,TGTGCCAGCAAGGTCTACGGGGGAAATCAGCCCCAGCATTTT,CASKVYGGNQPQHF
TRBJ2-6,TRBV7-8,-,-,TGTGCCAGCAGGGTAAACAGGCGCTCTGGGGCCAACGTCCTGACTTTC,CASRVNRRSGANVLTF
TRBJ2-2,TRBV6-5,-,TRBD2,TGTGCCAGCAGTCCAGCGGGGGCGAACACCGGGGAGCTGTTTTTT,CASSPAGANTGELFF
TRBJ2-1,TRBV7-8,-,TRBD2,TGTGCCAGCAGCTTATCCGGGGGGGCAGCAAACTACAATGAGCAGTTCTTC,CASSLSGGAANYNEQFF
TRBJ1-2,TRBV5-4,once,-,TGTGCCAGCAGCCAAGGCAGGGTCGACTATGGCTACACCTTC,CASSQGRVDYGYTF
TRBJ1-3,TRBV13,-,-,TGTGCCAGCAGCTACGAGTTCTCTGGAAACACCATATATTTT,CASSYEFSGNTIYF
TRBJ2-1,TRBV5-1,-,TRBD1,TGCGCCAGCAGCTTGATCCCGGGACAGGGGAGGGAAGATGAGCAGTTCTTC,CASSLIPGQGREDEQFF
TRBJ1-1,TRBV11-2,-,-,TGTGCCAGCAGCTTAGGACAGGCGAACACTGAAGCTTTCTTT,CASSLGQANTEAFF
TRBJ1-2,TRBV12-3/TRBV12-4,-,-,TGTGCCAGCAGCGTACAGGGAAAATATGGCTACACCTTC,CASSVQGKYGYTF